The rows below give T cell receptor beta chains drawn from one sample of a study of blood T cell repertoires in COVID-19. Sequencing was performed with immunoSEQ multiplex PCR; in TCRdb, only in-frame clones are kept and a portion is missing. The sample lists under 150,000 clones, approximately 80% occurring once. What was sequenced was peripheral blood. These receptors all come from a human donor in a cohort sampled during active COVID-19. The CDR3 runs from the conserved cysteine through the conserved F or W.

>10|TRBJ1-1|TRBV20-1
CSAPAGGVFF
>16|TRBJ2-3|TRBV5-1
CASSLGVTGATDTQYF
>13|TRBJ1-5|TRBV4-3
CASSQDRAGPQHF
>16|TRBJ2-3|TRBV6-4
CASSPTSGGAKDTQYF
>14|TRBJ2-7|TRBV18
CASSPQVPPYEQYF
>17|TRBJ2-1|TRBV21-1
CASSSAGGGTYPHEQFF
>16|TRBJ2-3|TRBV19
CASTLLAGGPTDTQYF
>15|TRBJ2-3|TRBV11-3
CASSFGGRDTDTQYF
>14|TRBJ1-5|TRBV6-6
CASSRDSENQPQHF
>13|TRBJ1-2|TRBV5-1
CASSLGPGNGYTF
>18|TRBJ2-7|TRBV5-1
CASSLGMGLAGESYEQYF
>15|TRBJ2-5|TRBV2
CASTGGSTYQETQYF
>14|TRBJ2-5|TRBV7-7
CASSQTDRAGTQYF
>16|TRBJ2-5|TRBV19
CASSMASSGGKETQYF
>13|TRBJ2-7|TRBV28
CASTRSRAYEQYF
>15|TRBJ2-7|TRBV4-2
CASSQDYRGFSEQYF
>14|TRBJ2-3|TRBV28
CASSPPGGLHTQYF
>16|TRBJ1-6|TRBV4-3
CASSQAGGMVHSPLHF
>15|TRBJ2-7|TRBV3-1/TRBV3-2
CASSPAGTGISEQYF
>15|TRBJ2-5|TRBV7-2
CASSYQGTAQETQYF
>14|TRBJ1-2|TRBV9
CASSYSGGNYGYTF
>14|TRBJ1-1|TRBV5-4
CASSLPRQGAEAFF
>13|TRBJ1-1|TRBV25-1
CASRVSVHTEAFF
>13|TRBJ1-1|TRBV5-4
CASSLVRGTEAFF
>16|TRBJ2-7|TRBV19
CASSPTRDRASYEQYF
>13|TRBJ2-3|TRBV12-5
CASGYTLTDTQYF
>16|TRBJ1-2|TRBV3-1/TRBV3-2
CASSHLGGQGHYGYTF
>15|TRBJ1-1|TRBV15
CATSSEGGWRTEAFF
>14|TRBJ1-3|TRBV6-6
CASSYPREVITIYF
>13|TRBJ1-1|TRBV5-4
CASSLVIDTEAFF
>15|TRBJ1-2|TRBV30
CAWSPMGQGYYGYTF
>13|TRBJ2-3|TRBV10-2
CASSDQMTSGQYF
>13|TRBJ2-7|TRBV7-2
CASSLDPGGEQYF
>15|TRBJ1-1|TRBV2
CASSVQGVRNTEAFF
>13|TRBJ1-6|TRBV3-1/TRBV3-2
CASSPGQRSPLHF